This record looks at one T cell receptor beta chain sequence and its context. Residents of over 20 US areas, aged about 18 to 95 years, made up the participants. Donors of Cohort 3 who recovered were those that had two negative PCRs, clearance, or symptom resolution. Germline loops: CDR1 SGHNT, CDR2 YYREEE (reference sequence). V dropped 3 bases and J dropped 7; count of bases not matched to a gene: 5. The CDR3 extends over 15 amino acids. This record comes from a study of blood T cell repertoires in COVID-19. Looking at the study overall: The United States, Italy and Spain provided the acute and convalescent COVID-19 samples. T cells, B-cell-depleted T cells, or PBMCs supplied cDNA or gDNA.

The method was immunoSEQ multiplex PCR; TCRdb's version includes in-frame clones alone and lacks a portion of them. The sample consists of about 150,000 clones, around 80% of them appearing once. The sequence was collected from a man aged 45 to 65 who had recovered from COVID-19. The V gene is TRBV5-4, the J gene TRBJ2-3; TRBD2 matches at 13 bases. Sequencing used PBMCs or T cells enriched from blood (not recorded which). The CDR3, as DNA: TGTGCCAGCAGCTCAGGGACTAGCGGGGTTTATACGCAGTATTTT. This sequence encodes CASSSGTSGVYTQYF. Based on the CDR3 plus reference TRBV5-4 and TRBJ2-3, the full variable domain is ETGVTQSPTHLIKTRGQQVTLRCSSQSGHNTVSWYQQALGQGPQFIFQYYREEENGRGNFPPRFSGLQFPNYSSELNVNALELDDSALYLCASSSGTSGVYTQYFGPGTRLTVL.